The present entry profiles one T cell receptor beta chain with its context. The data originate from a study of patients and donors after allogeneic stem cell transplantation. TCRdb reprocessed the RT-PCR reads with MiXCR, giving one entry per CDR3 protein. This table has about 160,000 distinct CDR3 sequences, about a third appearing once. The clonotype comes from a human donor who was either an allogeneic HSCT recipient or a stem cell or donor lymphocyte infusion donor (not recorded which). It is not recorded whose cells these are; they may come from a transplant donor. The sequenced sample was blood, either unsorted or a sorted T cell fraction (not recorded which).

CDR3 sequence: CASSLGNSLKGSYEQYV. The CDR3 DNA reads as TGTGCCAGCAGCTTAGGCAACAGCTTAAAGGGCTCCTACGAGCAGTACGTC. The chain joins TRBV13 to TRBJ2-7; D not certain. CDR1 is PRHDT and CDR2 is FYEKMQ in the germline V gene (reference sequence). The length of the CDR3 is 17 residues. Trimming left V 0 bases short and J 0 bases short, with 15 bases between.